A selection of T cell receptor beta chains follows, all from one sample in a study of T cell repertoires in cytomegalovirus infection. TCRdb re-analysed the reads in MiXCR, keeping a single row per CDR3 protein. The sample has 200,000 to 300,000 distinct CDR3 sequences; about 12% are singletons. Sequencing was performed on PBMCs. These receptors were taken from a human donor in good health (CMV status not recorded). Some clones in this sample may be carry-over from other donors' samples. The CDR3 runs from the conserved cysteine through the conserved F or W. D genes are given only for firm matches. Not every row has a clone size; where given, it reads once, few, many or a size class.

v_gene: TRBV5-1
abundance: few
j_gene: TRBJ2-5
d_gene: -
CDR3nt: TGCGCCAGCAGCTTGGCAGGGAAGGGGGAGACCCAGTACTTC
CDR3aa: CASSLAGKGETQYF

v_gene: TRBV7-2
abundance: many
j_gene: TRBJ2-5
d_gene: -
CDR3nt: TGTGCCAGCAGCTCAGGCCCCGGGGGCCAAGAGACCCAGTACTTC
CDR3aa: CASSSGPGGQETQYF

v_gene: TRBV7-2
abundance: many
j_gene: TRBJ1-4
d_gene: TRBD1
CDR3nt: TGTGCCAGCAGCTTAGTCCGGGACAGATCCGAAAAACTGTTTTTT
CDR3aa: CASSLVRDRSEKLFF

v_gene: TRBV6-6
abundance: -
j_gene: TRBJ2-5
d_gene: TRBD1
CDR3nt: TGTGCCAGCAGCGACAGGGGGGGACGAGACCAGTACTTC
CDR3aa: CASSDRGGRDQYF

v_gene: TRBV7-2
abundance: many
j_gene: TRBJ2-1
d_gene: -
CDR3nt: TGTGCCAGCAGCTTATCCCCCGGGACCCACAATGAGCAGTTCTTC
CDR3aa: CASSLSPGTHNEQFF

v_gene: TRBV7-2
abundance: many
j_gene: TRBJ2-1
d_gene: TRBD1
CDR3nt: TGTGCCAGCAGGCGTGCACAACAGGGGACTGAGCAGTTCTTC
CDR3aa: CASRRAQQGTEQFF

v_gene: TRBV5-5
abundance: many
j_gene: TRBJ1-2
d_gene: -
CDR3nt: TGTGCCAGCAGCTTAAATCTTCCGGATCGGGCAGGGAACTATGGCTACACCTTC
CDR3aa: CASSLNLPDRAGNYGYTF

v_gene: TRBV12-3/TRBV12-4
abundance: few
j_gene: TRBJ2-7
d_gene: TRBD1
CDR3nt: TGTGCCAGCAGTTTAGGGTCAGGGGGCAATCGCGAGCAGTACTTC
CDR3aa: CASSLGSGGNREQYF

v_gene: TRBV5-4
abundance: many
j_gene: TRBJ2-3
d_gene: -
CDR3nt: TGTGCCAGCAGCTTGGAACAGAGCACAGATACGCAGTATTTT
CDR3aa: CASSLEQSTDTQYF

v_gene: TRBV11-2
abundance: many
j_gene: TRBJ2-3
d_gene: -
CDR3nt: TGTGCCAGCAGCTTAGCTCGGGGAGGAGGAGATACGCAGTATTTT
CDR3aa: CASSLARGGGDTQYF

v_gene: TRBV7-2
abundance: many
j_gene: TRBJ2-7
d_gene: TRBD1
CDR3nt: TGTGCCAGCAGCTTGGGACAGCTATACGAGCAGTACTTC
CDR3aa: CASSLGQLYEQYF

v_gene: TRBV28
abundance: many
j_gene: TRBJ2-7
d_gene: -
CDR3nt: TGTGCCAGCAGCCCCCGCTCGCTACCAGGAGCCTACGAGCAGTACTTC
CDR3aa: CASSPRSLPGAYEQYF

v_gene: TRBV19
abundance: -
j_gene: TRBJ1-1
d_gene: -
CDR3nt: TGTGCCAGTAGTATAGGCGCAGGGGCTCCTGAAGCTTTCTTT
CDR3aa: CASSIGAGAPEAFF

v_gene: TRBV29-1
abundance: few
j_gene: TRBJ1-2
d_gene: TRBD1
CDR3nt: TGCAGCGTGAGGACAGGGAGTTATGGCTACACCTTC
CDR3aa: CSVRTGSYGYTF

v_gene: TRBV7-2
abundance: many
j_gene: TRBJ1-4
d_gene: -
CDR3nt: TGTGCCAGCAGCTTACCTCAGGGGAATGAAAAACTGTTTTTT
CDR3aa: CASSLPQGNEKLFF

v_gene: TRBV25-1
abundance: -
j_gene: TRBJ1-2
d_gene: -
CDR3nt: TGTGCCAGCAGTGGCTCCCCGGGGAACTATGGCTACACCTTC
CDR3aa: CASSGSPGNYGYTF

v_gene: TRBV6-2/TRBV6-3
abundance: many
j_gene: TRBJ1-2
d_gene: -
CDR3nt: TGTGCCAGCAGTTACGCCCTCTATGGCTACACCTTC
CDR3aa: CASSYALYGYTF

v_gene: TRBV18
abundance: -
j_gene: TRBJ2-5
d_gene: TRBD2
CDR3nt: TGTGCCAGCTCACCACGCGGGACTAGCGGGAGTGCAGGAGAGACCCAGTACTTC
CDR3aa: CASSPRGTSGSAGETQYF

v_gene: TRBV7-9
abundance: many
j_gene: TRBJ2-1
d_gene: -
CDR3nt: TGTGCCAGCAGCTTAAGAGGGCTCGATGGCAATGAGCAGTTCTTC
CDR3aa: CASSLRGLDGNEQFF

v_gene: TRBV7-8
abundance: many
j_gene: TRBJ1-5
d_gene: -
CDR3nt: TGTGCCAGCAGCTTAATCGGGGGCGCAGGCAGGAGCAATCAGCCCCAGCATTTT
CDR3aa: CASSLIGGAGRSNQPQHF

v_gene: TRBV30
abundance: -
j_gene: TRBJ2-5
d_gene: -
CDR3nt: TGTGCCTGGACTGCAGGGACAGAGACCCAGTACTTC
CDR3aa: CAWTAGTETQYF

v_gene: TRBV4-3
abundance: -
j_gene: TRBJ2-7
d_gene: -
CDR3nt: TGCGCCAGCAGCCAGGGGACACGCTCCGAGCAGTACTTC
CDR3aa: CASSQGTRSEQYF

v_gene: TRBV6-2/TRBV6-3
abundance: few
j_gene: TRBJ2-2
d_gene: TRBD1
CDR3nt: TGTGCCAGCAGTTACTCATTCCCCGGACAGGGTGCCGGGGAGCTGTTTTTT
CDR3aa: CASSYSFPGQGAGELFF

v_gene: TRBV7-3
abundance: many
j_gene: TRBJ2-7
d_gene: TRBD2
CDR3nt: TGTGCCAGCAGCTCAGTACTAGCGGGAGTCGACGAGCAGTACTTC
CDR3aa: CASSSVLAGVDEQYF

v_gene: TRBV7-8
abundance: many
j_gene: TRBJ2-1
d_gene: TRBD2
CDR3nt: TGTGCCAGCAGCTTAGGGGGACTAGCGGGTTCTAGCTCCTACAATGAGCAGTTCTTC
CDR3aa: CASSLGGLAGSSSYNEQFF

v_gene: TRBV6-6
abundance: -
j_gene: TRBJ1-4
d_gene: -
CDR3nt: TGTGCCAGCAGCGCGTCTGGTGAAAAACTGTTTTTT
CDR3aa: CASSASGEKLFF

v_gene: TRBV11-2
abundance: many
j_gene: TRBJ2-7
d_gene: TRBD2
CDR3nt: TGTGCCAGCAGCTTAGGGGGGGGTCCCTTCTACGAGCAGTACTTC
CDR3aa: CASSLGGGPFYEQYF

v_gene: TRBV7-9
abundance: -
j_gene: TRBJ2-3
d_gene: TRBD1
CDR3nt: TGTGCCAGCATCTTGACAGGGGAGAGCACAGATACGCAGTATTTT
CDR3aa: CASILTGESTDTQYF

v_gene: TRBV7-9
abundance: many
j_gene: TRBJ2-2
d_gene: TRBD1
CDR3nt: TGTGCCAGCAGCTGGGGACAGACCGCGAACACCGGGGAGCTGTTTTTT
CDR3aa: CASSWGQTANTGELFF

v_gene: TRBV6-5
abundance: -
j_gene: TRBJ1-2
d_gene: TRBD1
CDR3nt: TGTGCCAGCAGTCCACAGGGGGCGGGTTATGGCTACACCTTC
CDR3aa: CASSPQGAGYGYTF

v_gene: TRBV6-2/TRBV6-3
abundance: many
j_gene: TRBJ2-3
d_gene: TRBD2
CDR3nt: TGTGCCAGCAGGGCGGGAGGGCAAGATACGCAGTATTTT
CDR3aa: CASRAGGQDTQYF

v_gene: TRBV10-3
abundance: many
j_gene: TRBJ2-3
d_gene: -
CDR3nt: TGTGCCATCAGAGTCGCCGACTCTATAGCGGATAGCACAGATACGCAGTATTTT
CDR3aa: CAIRVADSIADSTDTQYF

v_gene: TRBV29-1
abundance: -
j_gene: TRBJ1-2
d_gene: -
CDR3nt: TGCAGCGTTACAGGGTACTATGGCTACACCTTC
CDR3aa: CSVTGYYGYTF

v_gene: TRBV19
abundance: -
j_gene: TRBJ2-5
d_gene: -
CDR3nt: TGTGCCAGTAGTGAGGGCGGGATGAGGGCAGAGACCCAGTACTTC
CDR3aa: CASSEGGMRAETQYF

v_gene: TRBV28
abundance: many
j_gene: TRBJ2-7
d_gene: TRBD1
CDR3nt: TGTGCCAGCAGTGTAGGACAGGGGCGAGGCGAGCAGTACTTC
CDR3aa: CASSVGQGRGEQYF

v_gene: TRBV20-1
abundance: few
j_gene: TRBJ1-5
d_gene: -
CDR3nt: TGCAGTGCTAGGGGGACTCAGGGCTCCAATCAGCCCCAGCATTTT
CDR3aa: CSARGTQGSNQPQHF

v_gene: TRBV18
abundance: -
j_gene: TRBJ1-1
d_gene: -
CDR3nt: TGTGCCAGCTCACCGCGATTGGTGCGGAACAGGGATGGGTCCACTGAAGCTTTCTTT
CDR3aa: CASSPRLVRNRDGSTEAFF

v_gene: TRBV7-2
abundance: many
j_gene: TRBJ2-2
d_gene: -
CDR3nt: TGTGCCAGCAGCTTAGTGGGGGAGGTTAGCACCGGGGAGCTGTTTTTT
CDR3aa: CASSLVGEVSTGELFF

v_gene: TRBV7-2
abundance: many
j_gene: TRBJ2-5
d_gene: TRBD2
CDR3nt: TGTGCCAGCAGCTCCCAAGTCGGGGGGCAAGAGACCCAGTACTTC
CDR3aa: CASSSQVGGQETQYF

v_gene: TRBV7-2
abundance: many
j_gene: TRBJ2-1
d_gene: TRBD2
CDR3nt: TGTGCCAGCAGCTTAGAGACTAGCGGGAGGTTAGGTGAGCAGTTCTTC
CDR3aa: CASSLETSGRLGEQFF

v_gene: TRBV7-2
abundance: many
j_gene: TRBJ2-7
d_gene: TRBD2
CDR3nt: TGTGCCAGCAGTCAAGGACTAGCGGGATTTGAGCAGTACTTC
CDR3aa: CASSQGLAGFEQYF

v_gene: TRBV12-3/TRBV12-4
abundance: many
j_gene: TRBJ2-5
d_gene: TRBD1
CDR3nt: TGTGCCAGCAGACCCCCGGGACAGCAAAAAGAGACCCAGTACTTC
CDR3aa: CASRPPGQQKETQYF

v_gene: TRBV7-2
abundance: many
j_gene: TRBJ1-2
d_gene: -
CDR3nt: TGTGCCAGCAGCGGGCTAAACTATGGCTACACCTTC
CDR3aa: CASSGLNYGYTF

v_gene: TRBV12-5
abundance: many
j_gene: TRBJ2-4
d_gene: -
CDR3nt: TGTGCTAGTGGTCCTCCTGAGGGAAACATTCAGTACTTC
CDR3aa: CASGPPEGNIQYF

v_gene: TRBV7-8
abundance: many
j_gene: TRBJ2-7
d_gene: -
CDR3nt: TGTGCCAGCAGCCTCCGACAGTCTAGCGAGCAGTACTTC
CDR3aa: CASSLRQSSEQYF

v_gene: TRBV10-3
abundance: many
j_gene: TRBJ2-1
d_gene: -
CDR3nt: TGTGCCATCAGTTCCGTTAGGGGGGGCCTCCCTACGGGGCAGTTCTTC
CDR3aa: CAISSVRGGLPTGQFF